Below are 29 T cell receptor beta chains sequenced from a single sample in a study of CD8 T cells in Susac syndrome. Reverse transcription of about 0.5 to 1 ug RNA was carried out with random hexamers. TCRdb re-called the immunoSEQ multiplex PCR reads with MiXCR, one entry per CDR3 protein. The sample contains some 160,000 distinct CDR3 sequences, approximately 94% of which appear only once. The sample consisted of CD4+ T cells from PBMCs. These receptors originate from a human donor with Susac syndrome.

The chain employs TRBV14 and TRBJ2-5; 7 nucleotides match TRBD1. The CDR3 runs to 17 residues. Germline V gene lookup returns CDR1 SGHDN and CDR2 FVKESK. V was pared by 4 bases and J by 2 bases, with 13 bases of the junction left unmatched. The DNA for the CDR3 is TGTGCCAGCAGCCTACGACAGGGATCTAACCTTCAAGAGACCCAGTACTTC. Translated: CASSLRQGSNLQETQYF.

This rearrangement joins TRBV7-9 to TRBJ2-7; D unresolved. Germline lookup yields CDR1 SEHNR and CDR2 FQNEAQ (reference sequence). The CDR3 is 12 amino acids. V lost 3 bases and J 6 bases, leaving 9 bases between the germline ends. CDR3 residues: CASSFSGLEQYF. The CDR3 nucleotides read TGTGCCAGCAGCTTCTCCGGGCTCGAGCAGTACTTC.

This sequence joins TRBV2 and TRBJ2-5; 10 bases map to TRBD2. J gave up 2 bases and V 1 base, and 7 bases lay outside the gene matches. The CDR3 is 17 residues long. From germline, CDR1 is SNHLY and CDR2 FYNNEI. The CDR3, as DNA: TGTGCCAGCAGTGAAGAACTAGCGGGGCGGGGACAAGAGACCCAGTACTTC. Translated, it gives CASSEELAGRGQETQYF.

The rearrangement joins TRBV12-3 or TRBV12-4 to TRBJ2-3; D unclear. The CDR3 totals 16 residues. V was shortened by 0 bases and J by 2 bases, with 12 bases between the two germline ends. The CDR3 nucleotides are TGTGCCAGCAGTTTAGCCCCGTACGGTTTCACAGATACGCAGTATTTT. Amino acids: CASSLAPYGFTDTQYF.

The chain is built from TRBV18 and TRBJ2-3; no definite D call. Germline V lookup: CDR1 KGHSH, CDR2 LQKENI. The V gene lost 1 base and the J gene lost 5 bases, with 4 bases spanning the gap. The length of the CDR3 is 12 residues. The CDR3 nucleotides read TGTGCCAGCTCACCACTGGTAGATACGCAGTATTTT. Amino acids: CASSPLVDTQYF.

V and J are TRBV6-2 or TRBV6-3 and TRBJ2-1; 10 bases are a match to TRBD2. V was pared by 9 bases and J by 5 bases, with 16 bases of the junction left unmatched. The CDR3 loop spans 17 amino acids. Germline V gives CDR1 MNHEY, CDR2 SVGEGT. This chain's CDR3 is CASLLLPLAGPNNEQFF. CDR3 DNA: TGTGCCAGTCTACTTCTTCCACTAGCGGGGCCTAACAATGAGCAGTTCTTC.

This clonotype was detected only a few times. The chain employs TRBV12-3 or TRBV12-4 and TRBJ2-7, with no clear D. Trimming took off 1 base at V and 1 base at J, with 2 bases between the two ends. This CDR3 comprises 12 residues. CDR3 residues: CASSLGSYEQYF. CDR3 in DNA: TGTGCCAGCAGTTTAGGTTCCTACGAGCAGTACTTC.

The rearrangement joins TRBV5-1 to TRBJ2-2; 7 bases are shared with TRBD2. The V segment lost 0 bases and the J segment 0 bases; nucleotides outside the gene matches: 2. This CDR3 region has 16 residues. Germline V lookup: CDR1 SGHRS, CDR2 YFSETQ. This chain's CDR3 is CASSLAGLANTGELFF. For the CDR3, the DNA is TGCGCCAGCAGCTTGGCAGGACTAGCGAACACCGGGGAGCTGTTTTTT.

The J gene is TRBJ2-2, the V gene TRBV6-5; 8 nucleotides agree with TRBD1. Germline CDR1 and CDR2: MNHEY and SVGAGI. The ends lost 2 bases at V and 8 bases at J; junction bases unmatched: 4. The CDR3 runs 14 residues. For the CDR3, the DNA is TGTGCCAGCAGTTACCAGGGGGCGACTGGGGAGCTGTTTTTT. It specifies CASSYQGATGELFF.

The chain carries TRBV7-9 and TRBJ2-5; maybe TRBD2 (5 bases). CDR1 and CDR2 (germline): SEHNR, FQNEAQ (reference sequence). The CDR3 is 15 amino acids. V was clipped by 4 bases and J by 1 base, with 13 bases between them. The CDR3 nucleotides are TGTGCCAGCAGCTGGACTCTGGGGATCCAAGAGACCCAGTACTTC. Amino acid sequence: CASSWTLGIQETQYF.

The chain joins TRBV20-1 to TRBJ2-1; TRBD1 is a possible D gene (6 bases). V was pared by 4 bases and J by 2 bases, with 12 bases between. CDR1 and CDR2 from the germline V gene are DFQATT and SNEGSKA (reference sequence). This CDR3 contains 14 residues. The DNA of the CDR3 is TGCAGTGCTAAATTGACAGGCACCTACAATGAGCAGTTCTTC. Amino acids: CSAKLTGTYNEQFF.

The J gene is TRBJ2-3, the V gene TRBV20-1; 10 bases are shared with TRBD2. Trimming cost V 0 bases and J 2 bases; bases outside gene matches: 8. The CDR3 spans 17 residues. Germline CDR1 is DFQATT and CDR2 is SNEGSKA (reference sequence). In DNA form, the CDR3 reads TGCAGTGCTAGAGATTCGGGAACTAGCGGGGCCACAGATACGCAGTATTTT. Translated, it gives CSARDSGTSGATDTQYF.

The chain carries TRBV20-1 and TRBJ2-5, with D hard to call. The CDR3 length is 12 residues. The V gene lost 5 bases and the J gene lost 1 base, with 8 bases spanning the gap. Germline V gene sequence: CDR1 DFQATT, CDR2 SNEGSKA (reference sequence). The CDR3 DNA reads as TGCAGTGCTGCCTCCCTCCAAGAGACCCAGTACTTC. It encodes CSAASLQETQYF.

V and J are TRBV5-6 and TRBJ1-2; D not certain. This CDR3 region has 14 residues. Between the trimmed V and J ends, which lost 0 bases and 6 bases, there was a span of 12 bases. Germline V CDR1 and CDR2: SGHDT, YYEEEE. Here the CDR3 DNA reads TGTGCCAGCAGCTTGGGGCCTACGCTAAATGGCTACACCTTC. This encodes CASSLGPTLNGYTF.

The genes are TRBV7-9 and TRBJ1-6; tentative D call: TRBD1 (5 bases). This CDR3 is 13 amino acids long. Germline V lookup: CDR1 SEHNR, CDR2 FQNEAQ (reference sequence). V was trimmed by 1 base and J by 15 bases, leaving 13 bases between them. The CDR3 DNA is TGTGCCAGCAGCTTAGATAGTGGAGGGGTCCTCCACTTT. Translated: CASSLDSGGVLHF.

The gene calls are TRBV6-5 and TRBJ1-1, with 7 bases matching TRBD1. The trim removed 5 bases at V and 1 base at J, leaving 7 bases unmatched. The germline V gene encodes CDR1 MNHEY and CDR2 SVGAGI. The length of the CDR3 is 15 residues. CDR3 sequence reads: CASSRDRVGNTEAFF. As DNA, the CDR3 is TGTGCCAGCAGTAGAGACAGGGTAGGGAACACTGAAGCTTTCTTT.

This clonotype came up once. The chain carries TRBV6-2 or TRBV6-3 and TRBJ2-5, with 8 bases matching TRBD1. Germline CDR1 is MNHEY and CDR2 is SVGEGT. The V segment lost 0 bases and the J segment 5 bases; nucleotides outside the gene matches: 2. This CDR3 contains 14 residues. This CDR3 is CASSYSRQGETQYF. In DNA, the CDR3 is TGTGCCAGCAGTTACTCAAGACAGGGGGAGACCCAGTACTTC.

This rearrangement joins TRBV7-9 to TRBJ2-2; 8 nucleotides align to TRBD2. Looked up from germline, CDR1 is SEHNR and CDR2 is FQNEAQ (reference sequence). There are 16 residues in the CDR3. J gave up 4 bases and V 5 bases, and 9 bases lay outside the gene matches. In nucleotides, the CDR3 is TGTGCCAGCAGCCGACCACGGGGGGGCTTCACCGGGGAGCTGTTTTTT. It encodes CASSRPRGGFTGELFF.

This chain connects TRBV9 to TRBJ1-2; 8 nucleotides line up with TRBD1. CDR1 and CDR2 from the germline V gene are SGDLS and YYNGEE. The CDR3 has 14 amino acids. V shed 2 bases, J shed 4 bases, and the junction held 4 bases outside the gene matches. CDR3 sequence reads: CASSVDRGGYGYTF. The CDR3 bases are TGTGCCAGCAGCGTTGACAGGGGTGGCTATGGCTACACCTTC.

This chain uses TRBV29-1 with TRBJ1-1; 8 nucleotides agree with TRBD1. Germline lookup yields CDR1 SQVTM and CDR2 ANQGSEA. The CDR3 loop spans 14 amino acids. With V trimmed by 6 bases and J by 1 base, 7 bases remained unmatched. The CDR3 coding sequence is TGCAGCGTGGACCTTCAGGGGGCGAACACTGAAGCTTTCTTT. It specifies CSVDLQGANTEAFF.

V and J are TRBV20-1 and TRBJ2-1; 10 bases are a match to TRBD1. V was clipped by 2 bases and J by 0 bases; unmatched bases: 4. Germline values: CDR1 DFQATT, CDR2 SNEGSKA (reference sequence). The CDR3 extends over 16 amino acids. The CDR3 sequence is CSARRQGAGSYNEQFF. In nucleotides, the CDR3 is TGCAGTGCTAGAAGACAGGGGGCTGGCTCCTACAATGAGCAGTTCTTC.

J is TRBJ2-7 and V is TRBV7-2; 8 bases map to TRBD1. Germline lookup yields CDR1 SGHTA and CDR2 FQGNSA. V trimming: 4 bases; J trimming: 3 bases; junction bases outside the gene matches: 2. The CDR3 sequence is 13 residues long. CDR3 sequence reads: CASSWDRFYEQYF. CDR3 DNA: TGTGCCAGCAGCTGGGACAGGTTCTACGAGCAGTACTTC.

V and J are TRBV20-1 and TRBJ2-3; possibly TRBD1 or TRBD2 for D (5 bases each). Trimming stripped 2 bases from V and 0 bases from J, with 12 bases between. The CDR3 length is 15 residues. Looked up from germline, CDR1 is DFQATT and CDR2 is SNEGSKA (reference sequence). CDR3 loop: CSARRRDLSTDTQYF. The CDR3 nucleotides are TGCAGTGCTAGACGACGGGACCTAAGCACAGATACGCAGTATTTT.

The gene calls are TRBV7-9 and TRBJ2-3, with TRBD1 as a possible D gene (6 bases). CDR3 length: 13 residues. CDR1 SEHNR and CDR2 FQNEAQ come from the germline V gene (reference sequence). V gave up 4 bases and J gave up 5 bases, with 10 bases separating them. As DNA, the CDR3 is TGTGCCAGCAGCTATGGACAGAAAGATACGCAGTATTTT. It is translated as CASSYGQKDTQYF.

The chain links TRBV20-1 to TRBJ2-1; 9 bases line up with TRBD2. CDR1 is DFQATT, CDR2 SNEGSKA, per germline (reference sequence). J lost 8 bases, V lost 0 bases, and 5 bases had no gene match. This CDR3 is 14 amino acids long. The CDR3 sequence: CSARDMLAGHEQFF. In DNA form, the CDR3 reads TGCAGTGCTAGAGATATGCTAGCGGGGCATGAGCAGTTCTTC.

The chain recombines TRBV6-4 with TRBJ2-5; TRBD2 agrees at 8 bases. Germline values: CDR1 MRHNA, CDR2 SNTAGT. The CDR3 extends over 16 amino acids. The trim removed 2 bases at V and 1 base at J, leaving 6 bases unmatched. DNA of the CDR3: TGTGCCAGCAGTGACCCTCGGGCGGGGGGCCAAGAGACCCAGTACTTC. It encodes CASSDPRAGGQETQYF.

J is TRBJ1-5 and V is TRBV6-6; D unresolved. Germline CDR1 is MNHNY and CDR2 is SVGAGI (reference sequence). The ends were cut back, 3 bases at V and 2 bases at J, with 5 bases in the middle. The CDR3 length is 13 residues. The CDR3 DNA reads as TGTGCCAGCAGTTATGTGGGCAATCAGCCCCAGCATTTT. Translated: CASSYVGNQPQHF.

The CDR3 region is CASSLWGPSGANVLTF. The CDR3 nucleotides are TGTGCCAGCAGTTTATGGGGGCCTTCTGGGGCCAACGTCCTGACTTTC. This chain joins TRBV27 and TRBJ2-6, with D maybe TRBD1 (6 bases). The CDR3 runs to 16 residues. In germline, CDR1 is MNHEY, CDR2 SMNVEV (reference sequence). Trimming pared 1 base from V and 1 base from J, leaving 8 bases between.

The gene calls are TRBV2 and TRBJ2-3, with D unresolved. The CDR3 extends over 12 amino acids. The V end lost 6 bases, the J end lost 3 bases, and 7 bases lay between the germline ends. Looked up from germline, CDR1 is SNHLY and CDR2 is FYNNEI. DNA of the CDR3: TGTGCCAGCAGGGAGTATACAGATACGCAGTATTTT. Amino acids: CASREYTDTQYF.